These 26 T cell receptor beta chains came from one sample sequenced in a study of blood T cell repertoires in COVID-19. Only in-frame clones appear in the TCRdb table, and some are missing; sequencing was by immunoSEQ multiplex PCR. The sample shows around 160,000 clones, almost 85% of them seen only once. The source material was PBMCs or T cells enriched from blood (not recorded which). These receptors all stem from a man aged 50 or older who had recovered from COVID-19.

The J gene is TRBJ2-1, the V gene TRBV4-2; TRBD2 is a possible D gene (6 bases). The germline V gene encodes CDR1 LGHNA and CDR2 YNFKEQ. V gave up 0 bases and J gave up 7 bases, with 13 bases separating them. The CDR3 contains 15 residues. CDR3 nucleotide sequence: TGTGCCAGCAGCCAAGATAGCGGCCTGGGTAATGAGCAGTTCTTC. Translated, it gives CASSQDSGLGNEQFF.

V and J are TRBV28 and TRBJ2-1; TRBD1 matches 8 bases. Germline CDR1 and CDR2: MDHEN and SYDVKM. There are 15 residues in the CDR3. With 5 bases clipped from V and 0 bases from J, the junction kept 3 bases outside the gene matches. CDR3 loop: CASSATGVSYNEQFF. For the CDR3, the DNA is TGTGCCAGCAGTGCGACAGGGGTCTCCTACAATGAGCAGTTCTTC.

This rearrangement joins TRBV7-3 to TRBJ2-6, with D tentatively TRBD1 (5 bases). CDR3 length: 14 amino acids. Germline V gene data show CDR1 as SGHTA and CDR2 as FQGTGA. V lost 6 bases and J lost 2, with 8 bases in between. The CDR3 DNA is TGTGCCAGCAGAGAAGGGGCTGGGGCCAACGTCCTGACTTTC. Translated, it gives CASREGAGANVLTF.

V gene TRBV15 combines with J gene TRBJ1-2; 8 positions agree with TRBD1. Germline loops: CDR1 LNHNV, CDR2 YYDKDF (reference sequence). The length of the CDR3 is 15 residues. J lost 4 bases, V lost 1 base, and 5 bases had no gene match. The CDR3 nucleotides read TGTGCCACCAGCAGAGGTGACAGGGGTGGCTATGGCTACACCTTC. This gives the protein CATSRGDRGGYGYTF. The full variable domain, with the rest looked up from reference TRBV15 and TRBJ1-2, is DAMVIQNPRYQVTQFGKPVTLSCSQTLNHNVMYWYQQKSSQAPKLLFHYYDKDFNNEADTPDNFQSRRPNTSFCFLDIRSPGLGDTAMYLCATSRGDRGGYGYTFGSGTRLTVV.

This clone was seen a few times. The chain joins TRBV7-2 to TRBJ1-1; a possible D gene is TRBD1 (6 bases). With 3 bases removed from V and 6 bases from J, the gap between germline ends came to 8 bases. The CDR3 is 12 residues long. Germline assignment: CDR1 SGHTA and CDR2 FQGNSA. CDR3 sequence reads: CASSLWGPEAFF. CDR3 in DNA: TGTGCCAGCAGCTTGTGGGGGCCTGAAGCTTTCTTT.

The V call is TRBV27, the J call TRBJ1-6; 9 bases match TRBD1. Losses at the gene ends were 6 bases for V and 7 bases for J; bases not matched to a gene: 4. In germline, CDR1 is MNHEY, CDR2 SMNVEV (reference sequence). The CDR3 contains 14 residues. CDR3 region: CASRVDRGNSPLHF. The CDR3, as DNA: TGTGCCAGCAGGGTCGACAGGGGGAATTCACCCCTCCACTTT.

As concerns this clone: The junction departs from germline at one end; a sequencing error may be responsible. This chain joins TRBV27 and TRBJ1-1; D is unresolved. There are 13 residues in the CDR3. Germline loops: CDR1 MNHEY, CDR2 SMNVEV (reference sequence). Written as DNA, the CDR3 is TGTGCCAGCTGTTTGGGCTTGAACACTGAAGCTTTCTTT. Protein: CASCLGLNTEAFF.

This rearrangement joins TRBV7-3 to TRBJ1-6; no clear D. Germline CDR1 and CDR2: SGHTA and FQGTGA. The V gene lost 5 bases and the J gene lost 10 bases, with 12 bases spanning the gap. The length of the CDR3 is 13 residues. The CDR3 loop reads CASSRLQYSPLHF. DNA of the CDR3: TGTGCCAGCAGCAGGCTACAGTACTCACCCCTCCACTTT.

The chain employs TRBV4-1 and TRBJ2-7, with D possibly TRBD2 on 5 matching bases. Germline V gives CDR1 MGHRA, CDR2 YSYEKL. Trimming took off 0 bases at V and 2 bases at J, with 11 bases between the two ends. This CDR3 has 15 amino acids. For the CDR3, the DNA is TGCGCCAGCAGCCAAGAGTTAGCGTTAACCTACGAGCAGTACTTC. Translation gives CASSQELALTYEQYF.

J is TRBJ2-6 and V is TRBV7-3; 8 bases line up with TRBD2. The CDR3 covers 18 residues. V lost 0 bases to trimming and J lost 4 bases; unmatched junction nucleotides: 8. CDR1 and CDR2 from the germline V gene are SGHTA and FQGTGA. The CDR3 reads CASSLTAGVLSGANVLTF. DNA for the CDR3: TGTGCCAGCAGCTTAACAGCGGGAGTTCTCTCCGGGGCCAACGTCCTGACTTTC.

This clone occurred once. The CDR3 sequence is CAISKGTGRGSGELFF. The CDR3 DNA reads as TGTGCCATCAGTAAGGGGACAGGAAGGGGCTCCGGGGAGCTGTTTTTT. V is TRBV10-3 and J is TRBJ2-2; 8 bases map to TRBD1. With 5 bases clipped from V and 6 bases from J, the junction kept 11 bases outside the gene matches. The germline V gene has CDR1 ENHRY and CDR2 SYGVKD. The length of the CDR3 is 16 residues.

V and J are TRBV18 and TRBJ2-7; 8 bases are shared with TRBD2. CDR1 and CDR2 (germline): KGHSH, LQKENI. Trimming removed 3 bases from V and 4 bases from J; junction bases left unmatched: 5. This CDR3 spans 14 amino acids. The CDR3 sequence: CASSPGLAEYEQYF. CDR3 bases: TGTGCCAGCTCACCTGGACTAGCCGAGTACGAGCAGTACTTC.

This chain connects TRBV28 to TRBJ2-1, with 8 bases aligning to TRBD2. The CDR3 is 16 amino acids. The V gene end was trimmed by 8 bases and the J gene end by 8 bases; junction bases not matched to a gene: 17. Germline CDR1 is MDHEN and CDR2 is SYDVKM. The CDR3, as DNA: TGTGCCAGCGACGAGGGCAGGGGCGGGAGGTTCGATGAGCAGTTCTTC. Translated, it gives CASDEGRGGRFDEQFF.

The genes are TRBV5-1 and TRBJ2-3; 9 bases map to TRBD1. Germline trimming cut 4 bases from V and 2 bases from J; bases unmatched to any gene: 29. This CDR3 is built from 23 residues. The germline CDR1 and CDR2 sequences are SGHRS and YFSETQ. Here the CDR3 reads CASSVVGWEQGQGPRRYTDTQYF. The CDR3 nucleotides are TGCGCCAGCAGCGTTGTAGGATGGGAGCAGGGACAGGGACCTAGACGATACACAGATACGCAGTATTTT.

This chain uses TRBV18 with TRBJ2-2; 7 bases align to TRBD1. Unmatched junction bases numbered 12, after V lost 0 bases and J lost 2 bases. This CDR3 is built from 19 residues. Germline V gene lookup returns CDR1 KGHSH and CDR2 LQKENI. For the CDR3, the DNA is TGTGCCAGCTCACCACCTTATGGGGACAGAACCTACAACACCGGGGAGCTGTTTTTT. This gives the protein CASSPPYGDRTYNTGELFF.

The V call is TRBV5-1, the J call TRBJ1-2; TRBD1 is a possible D gene (5 bases). The V gene lost 4 bases and the J gene lost 1 base, with 11 bases spanning the gap. The length of the CDR3 is 14 residues. Looked up from germline, CDR1 is SGHRS and CDR2 is YFSETQ. Here the CDR3 reads CASSGGVDNYGYTF. CDR3 nucleotides: TGCGCCAGCAGCGGAGGGGTTGATAACTATGGCTACACCTTC.

The chain couples TRBV29-1 to TRBJ1-1; D perhaps matches TRBD1 (6 bases). Germline CDR1 is SQVTM and CDR2 is ANQGSEA. The CDR3 contains 14 residues. Trimming cost V 3 bases and J 1 base, with 12 bases left between them. The CDR3 here is CSVETLDRNTEAFF. The CDR3 DNA is TGCAGCGTTGAGACCTTGGACAGGAACACTGAAGCTTTCTTT.

The rearrangement joins TRBV27 to TRBJ1-5, with TRBD1 as a possible D gene (5 bases). The CDR3 has 13 residues. Trimming stripped 5 bases from V and 7 bases from J, with 12 bases between. The germline CDR1 and CDR2 sequences are MNHEY and SMNVEV (reference sequence). The CDR3 region is CASSVIRGQPQHF. The CDR3 region has the DNA TGTGCCAGCAGTGTTATTCGGGGGCAGCCCCAGCATTTT.

The chain is built from TRBV28 and TRBJ1-5; D is unresolved. Germline CDR1 MDHEN, CDR2 SYDVKM. The CDR3 loop spans 13 amino acids. V was clipped by 3 bases and J by 1 base, with 4 bases between them. Here the CDR3 DNA reads TGTGCCAGCAGTTTGCAGAGCAATCAGCCCCAGCATTTT. This gives the protein CASSLQSNQPQHF.

This clone was recorded a few times. The chain has TRBV3-1 (or the pseudogene TRBV3-2) and TRBJ1-6, with 7 bases that match TRBD1. Losses at the gene ends were 2 bases for V and 9 bases for J; bases not matched to a gene: 7. This CDR3 has 15 amino acids. In germline, CDR1 is LGHDT, CDR2 YNNKEL (reference sequence). This CDR3 reads CASSQKTGLVSPLHF. The DNA for the CDR3 is TGTGCCAGCAGCCAAAAGACAGGGTTGGTTTCACCCCTCCACTTT.

This chain uses TRBV2 with TRBJ1-1; weak D call: TRBD1 (5 bases). With 2 bases removed from V and 4 bases from J, the gap between germline ends came to 5 bases. The length of the CDR3 is 12 residues. Germline CDR1 is SNHLY and CDR2 is FYNNEI. The CDR3 DNA follows: TGTGCCAGCAGTGAAAGGGGCACTGAAGCTTTCTTT. Encoded protein: CASSERGTEAFF.

This chain connects TRBV5-5 to TRBJ1-1; possibly TRBD1 for D (5 bases). The germline V gene has CDR1 SGHKS and CDR2 YYEKEE (reference sequence). This CDR3 has 12 amino acids. Trimming left V 2 bases short and J 8 bases short, with 10 bases between. The CDR3 nucleotides are TGTGCCAGCAGCTTATCAGGGCAGGAAGCTTTCTTT. Its protein product is CASSLSGQEAFF.

This clone appeared once. This rearrangement joins TRBV7-9 to TRBJ1-2, with a weak D call TRBD1 (5 bases). V lost 3 bases and J 7 bases, leaving 15 bases between the germline ends. Looked up from germline, CDR1 is SEHNR and CDR2 is FQNEAQ (reference sequence). This CDR3 comprises 14 residues. CDR3 protein: CASSLPGGYAGYTF. The CDR3 DNA is TGTGCCAGCAGCTTGCCCGGGGGGTATGCTGGCTACACCTTC.

The V gene is TRBV28, the J gene TRBJ1-4; 7 nucleotides match TRBD1. This CDR3 spans 14 amino acids. The ends lost 6 bases at V and 7 bases at J; junction bases unmatched: 8. The germline CDR1 and CDR2 sequences are MDHEN and SYDVKM. CDR3 sequence reads: CASRTGTVPEKLFF. DNA of the CDR3: TGTGCCAGCAGAACCGGGACAGTTCCTGAAAAACTGTTTTTT.

The CDR3 DNA reads TGTGCCAGCAGCGGGAGCGGGGGTAACACCGGGGAGCTGTTTTTT. It encodes CASSGSGGNTGELFF. The chain employs TRBV9 and TRBJ2-2; 8 bases match TRBD2. V trimming: 3 bases; J trimming: 2 bases; junction bases outside the gene matches: 3. The CDR3 contains 15 residues. CDR1 and CDR2 (germline): SGDLS, YYNGEE.

The rearrangement joins TRBV9 to TRBJ2-5; 8 bases fit TRBD2. From germline, CDR1 is SGDLS and CDR2 YYNGEE. This CDR3 region has 15 residues. The ends lost 2 bases at V and 4 bases at J; junction bases unmatched: 7. The CDR3 loop reads CASSVAGSGAETQYF. CDR3 nucleotides: TGTGCCAGCAGCGTGGCGGGTAGCGGGGCAGAGACCCAGTACTTC.